The rows below give T cell receptor beta chains drawn from one sample of a study of blood T cell repertoires in COVID-19. TCRdb keeps only in-frame clones here, not all; method: immunoSEQ multiplex PCR. Among 150,000 to 200,000 clones listed, 88% were seen once. The sample comprised peripheral blood. The source of these receptors is a man aged 35-49 years with active or convalescent COVID-19. Both conserved end residues are part of each CDR3. The D gene is left open where the match is weak. Not all rows give a size; the values are once, few, many and, for expanded clones, a class.

abundance	v_gene	j_gene	d_gene	CDR3aa	CDR3nt
NA	TRBV5-4	TRBJ1-5	NA	CASSLGGQQPQHF	TGTGCCAGCAGCTTAGGAGGGCAACAGCCCCAGCATTTT
NA	TRBV6-5	TRBJ1-4	TRBD1	CASRGGTGYEKLFF	TGTGCCAGCAGGGGGGGGACAGGGTACGAAAAACTGTTTTTT
NA	TRBV7-9	TRBJ1-6	NA	CASVGDGSSPLHF	TGTGCCAGCGTCGGGGATGGGAGTTCACCCCTCCACTTT
NA	TRBV13	TRBJ2-1	NA	CASRQDSAGEQFF	TGTGCCAGCAGACAAGACAGCGCGGGAGAGCAGTTCTTC
once	TRBV4-3	TRBJ2-3	NA	CASSQDLFREDTQYF	TGCGCCAGCAGCCAAGACCTCTTCAGGGAAGATACGCAGTATTTT
NA	TRBV27	TRBJ1-2	NA	CASSSGVGFGYTF	TGTGCCAGCAGTTCAGGGGTAGGCTTTGGCTACACCTTC
NA	TRBV6-5	TRBJ1-1	NA	CASSYSARNTEAFF	TGTGCCAGCAGTTACTCGGCCAGGAACACTGAAGCTTTCTTT
NA	TRBV7-6	TRBJ2-7	TRBD2	CASSLGSSGTYEQYF	TGTGCCAGCAGCTTAGGTTCTAGCGGTACCTACGAGCAGTACTTC
NA	TRBV6-5	TRBJ2-5	NA	CASSLGIRAETQYF	TGTGCCAGCAGTCTCGGGATTAGAGCAGAGACCCAGTACTTC
NA	TRBV6-1	TRBJ1-6	NA	CASSARTVGTSSYNSPLHF	TGTGCCAGCAGTGCCCGGACAGTCGGGACCAGCTCCTATAATTCACCCCTCCACTTT
NA	TRBV27	TRBJ1-1	NA	CASSSWDKLEAFF	TGTGCCAGCAGTTCATGGGACAAGCTGGAAGCTTTCTTT
NA	TRBV27	TRBJ1-6	TRBD1	CASSSGTGRPPRGYSPLHF	TGTGCCAGCAGTTCTGGGACAGGTCGACCTCCAAGGGGCTATTCACCCCTCCACTTT
NA	TRBV5-1	TRBJ2-7	TRBD2	CASMGGRSEQYF	TGCGCCAGCATGGGGGGGAGAAGCGAGCAGTACTTC
NA	TRBV6-2/TRBV6-3	TRBJ1-4	TRBD1	CASSDWTGLNEKLFF	TGTGCCAGCAGCGATTGGACAGGCCTTAATGAAAAACTGTTTTTT
NA	TRBV19	TRBJ2-3	TRBD1	CASTGHGRGLTDTQYF	TGTGCCAGTACCGGGCACGGCAGGGGGCTAACAGATACGCAGTATTTT
few	TRBV9	TRBJ1-3	NA	CASSVGLMSTSGNTIYF	TGTGCCAGCAGCGTAGGATTGATGTCGACATCTGGAAACACCATATATTTT
NA	TRBV7-2	TRBJ2-1	NA	CASSLVQGYNEQFF	TGTGCCAGCAGCTTAGTTCAGGGGTACAATGAGCAGTTCTTC
NA	TRBV7-3	TRBJ1-1	TRBD1	CASSPLQGAGTEAFF	TGTGCCAGCAGCCCACTACAGGGGGCAGGCACTGAAGCTTTCTTT
NA	TRBV28	TRBJ2-7	NA	CASSYVVTPPIYEQYF	TGTGCCAGCAGTTACGTAGTAACCCCGCCTATCTACGAGCAGTACTTC
NA	TRBV10-3	TRBJ2-7	TRBD1	CAISKGTGNNVYEQYF	TGTGCCATCAGTAAAGGGACAGGGAATAATGTCTACGAGCAGTACTTC
NA	TRBV5-4	TRBJ2-1	TRBD2	CASSPGTSGNNEQFF	TGTGCCAGCAGCCCCGGGACTAGCGGAAACAATGAGCAGTTCTTC
NA	TRBV5-1	TRBJ1-5	NA	CASSLEGFGSNQPQHF	TGCGCCAGCAGCTTGGAGGGGTTCGGGAGCAATCAGCCCCAGCATTTT